The 31 T cell receptor beta chains below all came from one sample that was sequenced in a study of tumor-infiltrating lymphocytes in primary liver carcinoma. For each extraction, RNA and DNA were obtained together from about 21-30 mg of unsorted bulk tissue. TCR beta cDNA came from about 450 ng total RNA, primed with a constant-region primer. The TCR beta library was amplified through three nested multiplex PCR rounds in a modified ARM-PCR procedure. Researchers ran the first two PCR rounds for roughly 11 cycles each with TRBV1-TRBV30 forward primers and a C-beta reverse primer. TCRdb re-analysed the multiplex PCR reads in MiXCR, keeping a single row per CDR3 protein. Among about 190,000 distinct CDR3 sequences listed, around four fifths were seen once. The sequenced sample consisted of tumor tissue from primary liver carcinoma. These receptors were collected from a man aged 40-49 years with primary liver carcinoma and hepatitis B virus infection.

This clonotype was recorded many times. CDR3: CASSSPGLAGVAKNIQYF. As DNA, the CDR3 is TGTGCCAGCAGCTCACCGGGACTAGCGGGAGTAGCCAAAAACATTCAGTACTTC. V gene TRBV11-2 combines with J gene TRBJ2-4; 14 nucleotides agree with TRBD2. The CDR3 length is 18 residues. After removal of 4 bases from V and 0 bases from J, the junction contained 5 bases not matched to a gene. Germline-derived CDR1 and CDR2 are SGHAT and FQNNGV.

Details on this clonotype: The germline gene is not matched at one end of the junction; a read error may be the cause. V and J are TRBV4-3 and TRBJ2-1; 10 bases map to TRBD1. CDR3 length: 14 amino acids. CDR1 and CDR2 (germline): LGHNA, YSLEER. CDR3 DNA: TGCACCAGAAGCCTGGACAGGGGGGGGAATGAGCAGTTCTTC. Amino acid sequence: CTRSLDRGGNEQFF.

A note on this clonotype: A junction boundary mismatches the germline segment, possibly from a read error. The gene calls are TRBV11-2 and TRBJ2-7; D is possibly TRBD2 (5 bases). The CDR3 is 16 residues long. Germline V gene sequence: CDR1 SGHAT, CDR2 FQNNGV. CDR3 in DNA: TGTGCCAGCAGCTTAGCAGAGGGCTCCTTTGACTACGAGCAGTATTTC. Protein: CASSLAEGSFDYEQYF.

The V gene is TRBV6-6, the J gene TRBJ1-5; no reliable D call. The CDR3 spans 15 residues. Deletions cut 11 bases from V and 0 bases from J, with 17 bases between. Per germline, CDR1 MNHNY and CDR2 SVGAGI (reference sequence). In DNA, the CDR3 is TGTGCCTGCCATAGGACGGACTTTAGCAATCAGCCCCAGCATTTT. As protein: CACHRTDFSNQPQHF.

Concerning this clonotype itself: One base away lies a much larger clone, so this may be a sequencing read error. The chain carries TRBV28 and TRBJ2-5; TRBD1 matches at 7 bases. The V segment lost 5 bases and the J segment 6 bases; nucleotides outside the gene matches: 12. Germline assignment: CDR1 MDHEN and CDR2 SYDVKM. The CDR3 is 15 residues long. CDR3 sequence: CASSTTATGRKTQYF. For the CDR3, the DNA is TGTGCCAGCAGTACCACCGCGACAGGGAGAAAGACCCAGTACTTC.

This sequence joins TRBV6-1 and TRBJ1-5; D not certain. The J call may be wrong; the DNA end is better matched by TRBJ2-3. The CDR3 contains 15 residues. Germline assignment: CDR1 MNHNS and CDR2 SASEGT. DNA for the CDR3: TGTGCCACCCTGATGGCCAGTAATAGCAATCAGCCCCAGTATTTT. It translates to CATLMASNSNQPQYF.

The CDR3 here is CASNHRDGNYGYTF. DNA of the CDR3: TGCGCCAGCAACCATCGGGACGGGAACTATGGCTACACCTTC. This chain connects TRBV4-1 to TRBJ1-2; perhaps TRBD1 as D (5 bases). The CDR3 contains 14 residues. Per the germline V gene, CDR1 is MGHRA and CDR2 is YSYEKL. V was clipped by 7 bases and J by 2 bases, with 14 bases between them.

This clonotype has only a few counts. Since a much larger clone is just one base distant, this may be a read error. This rearrangement joins TRBV5-1 to TRBJ2-1; the D is unclear. Trimming shortened V by 9 bases and J by 5 bases, and 15 bases separated the two germline ends. The CDR3 spans 13 residues. In germline, CDR1 is SGHRS, CDR2 YFSETQ. Here the CDR3 DNA reads TGCGCCAACACCATGGACGGCCACAATGAGCAGTTCTTC. Its translation: CANTMDGHNEQFF.

This chain connects TRBV5-8 to TRBJ2-1; 8 positions agree with TRBD2. CDR3 size: 16 residues. V lost 3 bases, J lost 4 bases, and 9 bases stayed unmatched. Germline loops: CDR1 SGHTS, CDR2 YDEGEE. CDR3 residues: CASSSGLVELYNEQFF. The CDR3 coding sequence is TGTGCCAGCAGCTCGGGACTAGTGGAATTATACAATGAGCAGTTCTTC.

To note about this clonotype: Sequence at one end of the junction differs from germline and may be a read error. The chain carries TRBV12-3 or TRBV12-4 and TRBJ2-7; TRBD2 matches at 12 bases. This CDR3 contains 15 residues. The CDR3 region has the DNA TGTGTCAGCATCATCGGGACTAGCGGGTACTACGAGCAGTACTTC. Protein: CVSIIGTSGYYEQYF.

In the case of this clonotype: At one end, the junction sequence differs from germline, possibly due to a read error. This chain connects TRBV5-1 to TRBJ1-1; D gene uncertain. This CDR3 region has 14 residues. Per the germline V gene, CDR1 is SGHRS and CDR2 is YFSETQ. The CDR3 region is CASSLDGMITKASF. The CDR3 coding sequence is TGCGCCAGCAGCTTGGACGGCATGATCACTAAAGCTTCCTTT. Full variable domain (rest looked up from reference TRBV5-1 and TRBJ1-1): KAGVTQTPRYLIKTRGQQVTLSCSPISGHRSVSWYQQTPGQGLQFLFEYFSETQRNKGNFPGRFSGRQFSNSRSEMNVSTLELGDSALYLCASSLDGMITKASFGQGTRLTVV.

In regard to this clonotype: Its ends do not fully match the called genes, so a read error is possible. This chain joins TRBV11-2 and TRBJ2-1; a possible D gene is TRBD1 (5 bases). The germline CDR1 and CDR2 sequences are SGHAT and FQNNGV. The CDR3 consists of 17 residues. CDR3 nucleotides: TGTGCCAGCAGCTTAGATAGGGGCGTGAGGTTCCACAATGGGCGGTGCTTC. Amino acid sequence: CASSLDRGVRFHNGRCF.

This clonotype was seen a few times. The final CDR3 position lacks the conserved phenylalanine or tryptophan, pointing to a likely read error. The chain is built from TRBV7-3 and TRBJ2-5; D uncertain. Trimming removed 5 bases from V and 1 base from J, with 11 bases in between. Germline CDR1 is SGHTA and CDR2 is FQGTGA. The length of the CDR3 is 14 residues. CDR3 sequence: CASSPTGLQETQYL. The CDR3, as DNA: TGTGCCAGCAGCCCCACGGGCCTCCAAGAGACCCAGTACCTC.

About this clonotype itself: One junction end does not reproduce the germline sequence, and a read error may be involved. The chain combines TRBV6-6 with TRBJ2-5; possible D gene TRBD2, 5 bases. Germline V gene lookup returns CDR1 MNHNY and CDR2 SVGAGI (reference sequence). The CDR3 covers 13 residues. The CDR3 loop reads CASNYRDQEPQYF. The CDR3 DNA sequence: TGTGCCAGCAATTACCGGGATCAAGAGCCCCAGTACTTC.

The J gene is TRBJ2-5, the V gene TRBV7-8, with D perhaps TRBD2 (6 bases). Per the germline V gene, CDR1 is SGHVS and CDR2 is FQNEAQ. The CDR3 runs to 14 residues. Trimming shortened V by 5 bases and J by 13 bases, and 23 bases separated the two germline ends. CDR3 nucleotide sequence: TGTGCCAGCAGCCCCGCGGGGCGCGCAGAGACCATGTACTTC. Protein sequence: CASSPAGRAETMYF.

As for this clonotype: This likely comes from a read error, as the CDR3 has no conserved phenylalanine or tryptophan at its end. The DNA is omitted, as the CDR3 cannot be located on it reliably, and the CDR3 follows TCRdb's listing. This chain joins TRBV12-3 or TRBV12-4 and TRBJ2-7; TRBD1 is the table's D call, not checked against the DNA. The CDR3 is 13 amino acids long, termini counted. CDR3: CATSNTGISERYL.

Regarding this clonotype: One junction end disagrees with the germline gene, perhaps due to a read error. The V gene is TRBV3-1, the J gene TRBJ2-7, with D tentatively TRBD1 (6 bases). The CDR3 has 13 amino acids. Germline loops: CDR1 LGHDT, CDR2 YNNKEL (reference sequence). The CDR3 reads CAISQVGPGEQYF. CDR3 nucleotide sequence: TGTGCCATCAGCCAAGTAGGACCAGGGGAACAGTACTTC.

Points on this clonotype: The junction shows a germline mismatch at one end, possibly a read error. The chain has TRBV5-4 and TRBJ2-3; 9 bases are a match to TRBD2. CDR1 SGHNT and CDR2 YYREEE come from the germline V gene (reference sequence). CDR3 length equals 16 residues. The chain's CDR3 is CARNLLAGGPTDTQYF. The CDR3 coding sequence is TGTGCCAGAAACTTGCTCGCGGGAGGGCCCACAGACACGCAGTATTTT.

This clonotype showed up just once. The chain employs TRBV7-8 and TRBJ2-5, with TRBD1 as a possible D gene (6 bases). Germline CDR1 is SGHVS and CDR2 is FQNEAQ. Trimming pared 5 bases from V and 5 bases from J, leaving 15 bases between. The CDR3 is 14 amino acids. The CDR3 region is CASSRGRGIETQYF. The CDR3 region has the DNA TGTGCCAGCAGCAGGGGTAGGGGGATTGAGACCCAGTACTTC.

With regard to this clonotype: The germline gene is not matched at one end of the junction; a read error may be the cause. The V and J genes are TRBV5-1 and TRBJ2-7; D is possibly TRBD2 (6 bases). The germline CDR1 and CDR2 sequences are SGHRS and YFSETQ. This CDR3 has 14 amino acids. The chain's CDR3 is CTSSLEPGGYDQYF. CDR3 coding DNA: TGCACCAGCAGCTTGGAGCCAGGAGGGTACGACCAGTACTTC. Combining the CDR3 with reference TRBV5-1 and TRBJ2-7 gives the whole variable domain KAGVTQTPRYLIKTRGQQVTLSCSPISGHRSVSWYQQTPGQGLQFLFEYFSETQRNKGNFPGRFSGRQFSNSRSEMNVSTLELGDSALYLCTSSLEPGGYDQYFGPGTRLTVT.

As to this clonotype: With a much larger clone just one base away, this may be a read error. This rearrangement joins TRBV5-6 to TRBJ2-2, with TRBD2 matching 12 bases. The CDR3 length is 15 residues. The germline V gene encodes CDR1 SGHDT and CDR2 YYEEEE. CDR3: CVSSLGLAGTGELFF. Written as DNA, the CDR3 is TGTGTCAGCAGCTTGGGACTAGCGGGCACCGGGGAGCTGTTTTTT.

Details on this clonotype: This may be a read error: a much more frequent sequence differs by one nucleotide. This chain links TRBV24-1 with TRBJ2-1; D possibly uses TRBD1 or TRBD2 (5 bases each). The CDR3 loop spans 15 amino acids. The germline V gene has CDR1 KGHDR and CDR2 SFDVKD. The CDR3 coding sequence is TGTGCCACCAGTGATATTCAGGGAGCGAACAATGAGCGGTTCTTC. This translates into CATSDIQGANNERFF.

For this clonotype: One end of the junction varies from germline; a read error may be responsible. V usage is TRBV6-5 and J usage is TRBJ1-5; D might be TRBD1 (6 bases). CDR1 is MNHEY, CDR2 SVGAGI, per germline. The CDR3 extends over 14 amino acids. As DNA, the CDR3 is TGTGCCAGCAGTTACTCGGGACAAAATCAGGCTCAGCATTTC. This codes for CASSYSGQNQAQHF.

A word on this clonotype: The junction departs from the called germline gene at one end, perhaps through a read error. The CDR3 DNA reads as TGCACCGTTGACACATCTGGGGTGGAGACCCAGTACTTC. Amino acids: CTVDTSGVETQYF. The V call is TRBV29-1, the J call TRBJ2-5; D is unclear. Looked up from germline, CDR1 is SQVTM and CDR2 is ANQGSEA. The CDR3 consists of 13 residues.

This clonotype was counted once. At one boundary the junction diverges from the germline segment, which might be a read error. The rearrangement joins TRBV6-2 or TRBV6-3 to TRBJ2-1, with a weak D call TRBD2 (5 bases). The germline CDR1 and CDR2 sequences are MNHEY and SVGEGT. This CDR3 contains 15 residues. CDR3 amino acids: CANSYRGNGYNEPFF. The CDR3 nucleotides are TGTGCCAACAGTTACCGGGGAAATGGCTACAATGAGCCGTTCTTT.

This chain uses TRBV29-1 with TRBJ1-1; possibly TRBD1 for D (5 bases). CDR1 is SQVTM and CDR2 is ANQGSEA in the germline V gene. This CDR3 has 11 amino acids. CDR3 loop: CNGGHNTEAFF. Written as DNA, the CDR3 is TGCAACGGTGGACATAATACTGAAGCTTTCTTT.

This clonotype was seen more than once but under ten times. The chain joins TRBV30 to TRBJ1-1; TRBD1 agrees at 12 bases. CDR3 length: 17 residues. Per the germline V gene, CDR1 is GTSNPN and CDR2 is SVGIG (reference sequence). V trimming: 3 bases; J trimming: 5 bases; junction bases outside the gene matches: 13. The CDR3 nucleotides read TGTGCCTGGAGGGGGGGGGACAGGGGGCCTGGGCGAACTGAAGCTTTCTTT. Translated, it gives CAWRGGDRGPGRTEAFF.

In the case of this clonotype: Compared with germline, one end of the junction differs, possibly owing to a read error. The chain links TRBV4-3 to TRBJ2-7; 7 nucleotides line up with TRBD2. From germline, CDR1 is LGHNA and CDR2 YSLEER. The CDR3 has 15 amino acids. In nucleotides, the CDR3 is TGCGCCAGCGGCCAAGAGCGAGCGGGAAGCTACGAGCAGTACTTC. It yields the protein CASGQERAGSYEQYF.

On this clonotype itself: No conserved phenylalanine or tryptophan ends this CDR3, so it is likely a read error. V and J are TRBV11-2 and TRBJ2-2, with D possibly TRBD1 on 6 matching bases. CDR3 length: 17 residues. The germline V gene has CDR1 SGHAT and CDR2 FQNNGV. The CDR3 spells CASSLDHWGRDTGELFP. The CDR3 DNA reads as TGTGCCAGCAGCTTAGATCATTGGGGTAGGGACACCGGGGAACTGTTTCCT.

This clonotype was counted once. Without the conserved terminal phenylalanine or tryptophan, this CDR3 likely stems from a read error. CDR3 in DNA: TGTACCAGCAGCTCTGGGGGAAGCTCTGTTGGAGCCTGCACAGATACGCAGTATTAT. Its translation is CTSSSGGSSVGACTDTQYY. The V and J genes are TRBV11-1 and TRBJ2-3, with D perhaps matching TRBD1 or TRBD2 (5 bases each). Germline V gene data show CDR1 as SGHAT and CDR2 as FQDESV (reference sequence). CDR3 length: 19 residues.

As to this clonotype: One end of the junction varies from germline; a read error may be responsible. The rearrangement links TRBV6-1 to TRBJ2-7, with D possibly matching TRBD2 (6 bases). Germline loops: CDR1 MNHNS, CDR2 SASEGT. The CDR3 is 17 residues long. The CDR3 is CASREDDLGSYSYEQYF. The CDR3, as DNA: TGTGCCAGCAGGGAAGACGATCTCGGGAGTTACTCCTACGAGCAGTACTTC.